The rows below give T cell receptor beta chains drawn from one sample of a study of blood T cell repertoires in COVID-19. Only in-frame clones appear in the TCRdb table, and some are missing; sequencing was by immunoSEQ multiplex PCR. The sample includes approximately 100,000 clones, less than 85% seen only once; the top ten take approximately 4.3%. The sequenced material came from peripheral blood. Every receptor here comes from a human donor in a cohort sampled during active or convalescent COVID-19. Both conserved end residues are part of each CDR3. Each record gives: J gene, D gene, clone size, V gene, CDR3 protein, CDR3 DNA. D genes are given only for firm matches. Expanded clones are given a class, and other clones once, few, many or no size at all.

>TRBJ2-3|TRBD1|NA|TRBV7-7
CASSIGQGADTQYF
TGTGCTAGCAGCATCGGACAGGGGGCAGATACGCAGTATTTT
>TRBJ1-5|NA|NA|TRBV5-8
CASSLSPNRGQPQHF
TGTGCCAGCAGCTTATCACCCAACCGGGGTCAGCCCCAGCATTTT
>TRBJ2-1|TRBD2|NA|TRBV9
CASGRGGPYNEQFF
TGTGCCAGCGGACGCGGGGGACCGTACAATGAGCAGTTCTTC
>TRBJ1-2|NA|NA|TRBV7-2
CASSLAIGRAFYGYTF
TGTGCCAGCAGCTTAGCGATAGGGAGGGCTTTTTATGGCTACACCTTC
>TRBJ1-2|NA|NA|TRBV7-2
CASSLAFTKLDRRVDGYTF
TGTGCCAGCAGCTTAGCCTTTACAAAGCTAGACAGGCGCGTTGATGGCTACACCTTC
>TRBJ1-5|NA|NA|TRBV19
CASSVHRDQPQHF
TGTGCCAGTTCCGTTCACAGGGACCAGCCCCAGCATTTT
>TRBJ2-1|TRBD2|NA|TRBV5-4
CASSLPLAGGRGEQFF
TGTGCCAGCAGCTTGCCCCTAGCGGGGGGGCGTGGGGAGCAGTTCTTC
>TRBJ2-3|TRBD2|NA|TRBV9
CASNEREGPDTQYF
TGTGCCAGCAACGAGCGGGAGGGACCAGATACGCAGTATTTT
>TRBJ1-1|TRBD1|NA|TRBV6-5
CASSYIRTGNTEAFF
TGTGCCAGCAGTTACATTAGGACAGGGAACACTGAAGCTTTCTTT
>TRBJ2-7|NA|NA|TRBV7-2
CASSLGGGQRSYEQYF
TGTGCCAGCAGCTTAGGTGGAGGGCAGAGGTCTTACGAGCAGTACTTC
>TRBJ2-1|NA|NA|TRBV7-2
CASSLAPVGAGYNEQFF
TGTGCCAGCAGCTTAGCACCAGTAGGGGCAGGGTACAATGAGCAGTTCTTC
>TRBJ1-1|NA|NA|TRBV9
CASSSATGTEAFF
TGTGCCAGCAGTTCAGCGACGGGGACTGAAGCTTTCTTT
>TRBJ2-1|NA|NA|TRBV29-1
CSVELVSSYNEQFF
TGCAGCGTTGAATTGGTGAGCTCCTACAATGAGCAGTTCTTC
>TRBJ2-1|TRBD2|NA|TRBV4-3
CASSPRTSGAFNEQFF
TGCGCCAGCAGCCCCAGAACTAGCGGGGCTTTCAATGAGCAGTTCTTC
>TRBJ2-3|TRBD1|NA|TRBV7-9
CASSSQGIGTDTQYF
TGTGCCAGCAGCTCACAGGGGATTGGGACAGATACGCAGTATTTT
>TRBJ2-7|TRBD1|NA|TRBV27
CASSLYLGTGPYEQYF
TGTGCCAGCAGTTTATATTTGGGGACAGGGCCCTACGAGCAGTACTTC
>TRBJ2-1|NA|NA|TRBV30
CAWNLLLGGNEQFF
TGTGCCTGGAATCTACTACTAGGCGGTAATGAGCAGTTCTTC
>TRBJ1-6|TRBD1|NA|TRBV7-2
CASSRQRTGHNSPLHF
TGTGCCAGCAGCCGGCAACGGACAGGTCATAATTCACCCCTCCACTTT
>TRBJ2-7|NA|NA|TRBV27
CASSLQYSYEQYF
TGTGCCAGCAGTTTACAGTACTCCTACGAGCAGTACTTC
>TRBJ1-2|NA|NA|TRBV2
CASSEGRGGWNGYTF
TGTGCCAGCAGTGAAGGGCGTGGAGGGTGGAATGGCTACACCTTC
>TRBJ2-2|NA|once|TRBV19
CASSGRFSANTGELFF
TGTGCCAGTAGTGGTCGGTTTAGCGCGAACACCGGGGAGCTGTTTTTT
>TRBJ1-1|NA|NA|TRBV18
CASSPLTGMNTEAFF
TGTGCCAGCTCACCACTTACAGGGATGAACACTGAAGCTTTCTTT
>TRBJ2-2|TRBD1|NA|TRBV6-5
CASSQGAGELFF
TGTGCCAGCAGTCAGGGGGCCGGGGAGCTGTTTTTT